This T cell receptor beta chain was recovered during a study of shared clonotypes between healthy human individuals. Study in general: The cohort had two women and a few men, ages 18 to 49.

Per the study methods: Junction-only sequences without quality scores were provided by ImmunoSEQ, so filtering was different. This table comes from immunoSEQ multiplex PCR, and its TCRdb copy is limited to in-frame clones, with some not included. The V and J calls and clone size are taken from that table; D and trimming were inferred from the DNA. This sample has hundreds of thousands of clones, with approximately 73% found just once. This clone was seen a few times. The CDR3 spans 15 residues. Germline values: CDR1 MNHNY, CDR2 SVGAGI (reference sequence). V was shortened by 5 bases and J by 2 bases, with 15 bases between the two germline ends. The donor population consisted of healthy HIV-negative adults with no recent acute infections or vaccinations.

V gene TRBV6-6 combines with J gene TRBJ1-2, with unresolved D. Sequenced: memory CD4+ T cells sorted from blood. The subset: CD45RA-negative fraction. This TCR was recovered from a woman in her 30s in good health. The DNA for the CDR3 is TGTGCCAGCAGTGCCAACAGACAACCGAACTATGGCTACACCTTC. Amino acid sequence: CASSANRQPNYGYTF.